Listed below are T cell receptor beta chains from one sample, sequenced in a study of T cells in Graves' hyperthyroidism and ophthalmopathy. TCRdb re-analysed the multiplex PCR reads in MiXCR, keeping a single row per CDR3 protein. The repertoire holds about 840,000 distinct CDR3 sequences, 38% seen once, with 8.9% in the top ten. Sequencing was done on a sample of blood. The receptors were sampled from a man between 18 and 35 years old with Graves' hyperthyroidism. CDR3s include the opening cysteine and the closing phenylalanine or tryptophan.

j_gene | v_gene | CDR3aa
TRBJ2-5 | TRBV5-1 | CASKAGGGNQPQYF
TRBJ2-5 | TRBV2 | CASSPGTTNQETQYF
TRBJ1-1 | TRBV7-9 | CASSSVNTEAFF
TRBJ1-5 | TRBV10-3 | CASSSPILDGGPQHF
TRBJ2-7 | TRBV5-1 | CASSDGTGTREQYF
TRBJ1-2 | TRBV25-1 | CASSETGAINYGYTF
TRBJ2-7 | TRBV6-5 | CASSEAGGEQYF
TRBJ1-1 | TRBV7-2 | CASSGQLGRTEAFF
TRBJ1-5 | TRBV7-2 | CASSPPGQFNQPQHF
TRBJ2-7 | TRBV5-1 | CASSLGGVDSYEQYF
TRBJ2-7 | TRBV15 | CATSRRDWAGEQYF
TRBJ2-5 | TRBV10-3 | CATGTGRTQYF
TRBJ2-7 | TRBV19 | CASSMGTLYEQYF
TRBJ1-1 | TRBV20-1 | CSARDYGGLPEAFF
TRBJ1-1 | TRBV11-2 | CASSLGSLADPLNTEAFF
TRBJ1-2 | TRBV7-2 | CASSFPVGSYTF
TRBJ1-6 | TRBV5-1 | CASSLVRDPEPPLHF
TRBJ2-5 | TRBV15 | CATSRDQKAAETQYF
TRBJ1-4 | TRBV19 | CASSLYWTVINEKLFF
TRBJ2-6 | TRBV6-5 | CASTQGAGSGANVLTF
TRBJ2-7 | TRBV7-9 | CASSQVPRAGSYEQYF
TRBJ1-2 | TRBV10-1 | CASSDRGPGYTF